One sample yielded the 28 T cell receptor beta chains listed below, sequenced in a study of tumor and adjacent non-tumor tissue in lung cancer (dated by TCRdb to between 2017 and 2018). The library was made by multiplex PCR. The listed sequencing device is Illumina HiSeq 2500. Following protocols modified from ARM-PCR, the researchers constructed TCRbeta libraries through three rounds of nested PCR with primers (Table S4). In TCRdb, the public reads were trimmed at Q25 with fastp and aligned with MiXCR, with productive beta chains retained. Rows with one shared CDR3 protein collapse into an entry with the most common genes and DNA. The table for this sample lists fewer than 75,000 distinct CDR3 sequences; under 80% of them were counted only once. The top ten hold 45% of the sample. Bulk unsorted tissue served as the source for RNA extraction, and RNA quality was assessed using a NanoDrop ND-1000 and an Agilent 2100. The normal lung samples consisted of distant non-tumor tissue collected more than 3 cm from the tumor edge.

Sample: distant non-tumor lung tissue. All receptors come from a man in his sixties with non-small cell lung cancer.

Regarding this clonotype: One junction end disagrees with the germline gene, perhaps due to a read error. V gene TRBV4-1 combines with J gene TRBJ2-7; D is ambiguous. The CDR3 has 15 amino acids. Per the germline V gene, CDR1 is MGHRA and CDR2 is YSYEKL. The CDR3 loop is CASSQDWHHSYEQYF. The CDR3 nucleotides read TGTGCCAGCAGCCAAGACTGGCACCATTCCTACGAGCAGTACTTC.

CDR3 DNA: TGTGCCAGCAGCTCCAGCTCGGGACAGGGGGCTTACGAGCAGTACTTC. This encodes CASSSSSGQGAYEQYF. The gene calls are TRBV13 and TRBJ2-7; TRBD1 matches at 12 bases. In germline, CDR1 is PRHDT, CDR2 FYEKMQ (reference sequence). The trim removed 4 bases at V and 4 bases at J, leaving 8 bases unmatched. The CDR3 consists of 16 residues.

About this clonotype itself: Because it lacks the conserved phenylalanine or tryptophan at the end, this CDR3 is likely a read error. CDR3 sequence reads: CSVRQGTDTIYI. The DNA of the CDR3 is TGCAGCGTTCGGCAGGGGACTGACACCATATATATT. This chain links TRBV29-1 with TRBJ1-3, with D possibly matching TRBD1 (6 bases). The CDR3 spans 12 residues. CDR1 and CDR2 from the germline V gene are SQVTM and ANQGSEA. The V end was cut by 5 bases, the J end by 8 bases, with 13 bases between.

Turning to this clonotype: The final CDR3 position lacks the conserved phenylalanine or tryptophan, pointing to a likely read error. This rearrangement joins TRBV10-3 to TRBJ1-2; 7 positions agree with TRBD1. CDR1 is ENHRY, CDR2 SYGVKD, per germline. This CDR3 has 14 amino acids. The CDR3 nucleotides are TGTGCCTTCAGTGATAGGACAGGCATCTATGGCTACACCATC. This gives the protein CAFSDRTGIYGYTI.

In the case of this clonotype: A junction boundary mismatches the germline segment, possibly from a read error. V gene TRBV5-5 combines with J gene TRBJ2-2, with D unresolved. The CDR3 spans 14 residues. The germline V gene has CDR1 SGHKS and CDR2 YYEKEE (reference sequence). CDR3 region: CAGGSSWPAGELFF. CDR3 in DNA: TGTGCCGGCGGCTCTTCCTGGCCCGCCGGTGAGCTGTTTTTT.

This clonotype was counted only a few times. A much larger clone is a single base away; this may be a read error. The chain employs TRBV5-4 and TRBJ1-5, with unresolved D. The CDR3 contains 13 residues. Germline CDR1 reads SGHNT; CDR2 reads YYREEE (reference sequence). V was pared by 0 bases and J by 11 bases, with 12 bases between. CDR3 coding DNA: TGTGCCAGCAGCTTGGGTGGGAACGAGTCCCAGCATTTT. It yields the protein CASSLGGNESQHF.

The CDR3 here is CASSYRSGSLYDVQFF. For the CDR3, the DNA is TGTGCCAGCAGCTACCGTAGCGGGAGCCTCTACGATGTACAGTTCTTC. The chain combines TRBV5-4 with TRBJ2-1; 9 nucleotides agree with TRBD2. Germline V gene data show CDR1 as SGHNT and CDR2 as YYREEE (reference sequence). V lost 3 bases to trimming and J lost 13 bases; unmatched junction nucleotides: 17. This CDR3 spans 16 amino acids.

As concerns this clonotype: The CDR3 carries no conserved terminal phenylalanine or tryptophan, so it likely arises from a read error. The V and J genes are TRBV29-1 and TRBJ2-7; a possible D gene is TRBD2 (6 bases). From germline, CDR1 is SQVTM and CDR2 ANQGSEA. This CDR3 has 12 residues. CDR3: CNVVGRGYEQYL. The DNA for the CDR3 is TGCAACGTTGTAGGACGGGGGTACGAGCAGTACTTG.

Concerning this clonotype: This likely comes from a read error, as the CDR3 has no conserved phenylalanine or tryptophan at its end. The DNA is left out, because the CDR3 cannot be placed on it with certainty; the CDR3 is given as TCRdb lists it. J is TRBJ2-7 and V is TRBV11-3; TRBD1 is the table's D call and was not checked against the DNA. Germline values: CDR1 SGHNT, CDR2 YENEEA. Inclusive of both ends, the CDR3 amounts to 15 amino acids. CDR3 in amino acids: CASSPPRQGAREHYL.

Concerning this clonotype itself: An end of the junction differs from the germline gene, which may be a read error. The rearrangement uses TRBV28 and TRBJ2-1; 7 bases fit TRBD2. From germline, CDR1 is MDHEN and CDR2 SYDVKM. The CDR3 totals 14 residues. The chain's CDR3 is CASSPSGAYSGQLF. In nucleotides, the CDR3 is TGTGCCAGCAGTCCTAGCGGTGCCTACAGTGGGCAGTTATTC.

V and J are TRBV5-4 and TRBJ1-5; 7 bases agree with TRBD1. CDR1 is SGHNT, CDR2 YYREEE, per germline (reference sequence). With V trimmed by 8 bases and J by 6 bases, 11 bases remained unmatched. The CDR3 is 14 amino acids. This CDR3 reads CARSRGGLAQPQHF. DNA for the CDR3: TGTGCCAGGAGCAGGGGGGGGCTTGCTCAGCCCCAGCATTTT.

The chain combines TRBV29-1 with TRBJ2-6; TRBD1 is a possible D gene (9 bases). The germline CDR1 and CDR2 sequences are SQVTM and ANQGSEA. V was trimmed by 8 bases and J by 0 bases, leaving 17 bases between them. The CDR3 extends over 16 amino acids. This CDR3 is CSIAGQGGSGANVLTF. Here the CDR3 DNA reads TGCAGCATAGCGGGACAGGGAGGCTCTGGGGCCAACGTCCTGACTTTC.

A note on this clonotype: One end of the junction does not line up with germline, which may come from a read error. The chain links TRBV5-5 to TRBJ1-5; D possibly corresponds to TRBD1 (5 bases). Germline CDR1 SGHKS, CDR2 YYEKEE (reference sequence). This CDR3 spans 16 amino acids. Here the CDR3 reads CPSSLVGGDSNQPQHF. The CDR3 DNA reads as TGTCCCAGCAGCTTGGTGGGTGGGGACAGCAATCAGCCCCAGCATTTT. Using reference TRBV5-5 and TRBJ1-5 for the parts outside the CDR3, the full variable domain is DAGVTQSPTHLIKTRGQQVTLRCSPISGHKSVSWYQQVLGQGPQFIFQYYEKEERGRGNFPDRFSARQFPNYSSELNVNALLLGDSALYLCPSSLVGGDSNQPQHFGDGTRLSIL.

Worth noting for this clonotype: One end of the junction fails to match germline, which may point to a read error. V and J are TRBV6-1 and TRBJ2-7; D not resolved. Germline-derived CDR1 and CDR2 are MNHNS and SASEGT. This CDR3 is built from 14 residues. The CDR3 DNA sequence: TGTGCCAGCAGTGTTGCCGGCCGCTCATACGGGCAGTACTTC. This codes for CASSVAGRSYGQYF.

The table lists this clonotype with a few counts. Without the conserved terminal phenylalanine or tryptophan, this CDR3 likely stems from a read error. This rearrangement joins TRBV14 to TRBJ2-1; 14 positions match TRBD2. The germline CDR1 and CDR2 sequences are SGHDN and FVKESK. CDR3 length: 15 residues. The CDR3 is CASSPGLAGVDEQFL. Written as DNA, the CDR3 is TGTGCTAGCAGTCCGGGACTAGCGGGAGTTGATGAGCAGTTCTTA.

On this clonotype: A junction boundary mismatches the germline segment, possibly from a read error. The CDR3 here is CASYGGTSVGNTGELLF. The CDR3 DNA reads as TGTGCCAGCTATGGGGGGACTAGCGTTGGGAACACCGGGGAGCTGTTATTT. This chain joins TRBV6-2 or TRBV6-3 and TRBJ2-2; 10 bases agree with TRBD2. The germline gives CDR1 MNHEY, CDR2 SVGEGT. The CDR3 is 17 amino acids.

This clonotype was counted once. The chain recombines TRBV5-4 with TRBJ2-7; the D call may be TRBD1 or TRBD2 (5 bases each). The germline CDR1 and CDR2 sequences are SGHNT and YYREEE (reference sequence). The V end was cut by 7 bases, the J end by 0 bases, with 20 bases between. The CDR3 loop spans 16 amino acids. The CDR3 here is CASRWWGRGDSYEQYF. The CDR3 region has the DNA TGTGCCAGCCGCTGGTGGGGACGAGGAGACTCCTACGAGCAGTACTTC.

This clonotype was detected a few times. A much more abundant neighbour one base away suggests this may be a read error. The chain employs TRBV5-6 and TRBJ2-7, with D perhaps assigned TRBD1 or TRBD2 (5 bases each). The length of the CDR3 is 15 residues. Germline V gene sequence: CDR1 SGHDT, CDR2 YYEEEE. CDR3 residues: CASSPRDGLSYEQCF. The CDR3 DNA reads TGTGCCAGCAGCCCCCGGGACGGCCTCTCCTACGAGCAGTGCTTC. The variable domain in full, completed from reference TRBV5-6 and TRBJ2-7, reads DAGVTQSPTHLIKTRGQQVTLRCSPKSGHDTVSWYQQALGQGPQFIFQYYEEEERQRGNFPDRFSGHQFPNYSSELNVNALLLGDSALYLCASSPRDGLSYEQCFGPGTRLTVT.

With respect to this clonotype: One end of the junction is discordant with germline, which a read error may explain. The chain has TRBV5-4 and TRBJ2-1, with D perhaps given as TRBD1 or TRBD2 (5 bases each). The CDR3 is 18 amino acids. Germline values: CDR1 SGHNT, CDR2 YYREEE (reference sequence). The CDR3 DNA follows: TGTGCCAGCACCTTGGAGGTGGGCCGGGGCTATCAAACTAATGAGCAGTTCTTC. Amino acid sequence: CASTLEVGRGYQTNEQFF.

As regards this clonotype: Given a much more abundant clone one base away, this may be a read error. The J gene is TRBJ1-5, the V gene TRBV20-1, with 7 bases matching TRBD1. Germline CDR1 DFQATT, CDR2 SNEGSKA (reference sequence). The CDR3 is 15 residues long. The CDR3 loop reads CCARDFSGGHQPQHF. The CDR3 region has the DNA TGCTGTGCTAGAGATTTCTCAGGGGGGCATCAGCCCCAGCATTTT.

Details on this clonotype: At one end, the junction sequence differs from germline, possibly due to a read error. The chain couples TRBV10-3 to TRBJ1-4, with 9 nucleotides matching TRBD1. CDR1 is ENHRY, CDR2 SYGVKD, per germline. CDR3 size: 13 residues. The CDR3 here is CANSGTGNEKLSF. The CDR3 nucleotides are TGTGCCAATTCCGGGACAGGGAATGAAAAACTGTCTTTT.

This chain connects TRBV11-3 to TRBJ2-5, with TRBD2 matching 9 bases. This CDR3 is 14 amino acids long. V trimming: 4 bases; J trimming: 6 bases; junction bases outside the gene matches: 6. Germline assignment: CDR1 SGHNT and CDR2 YENEEA. Here the CDR3 reads CASSSSGAGQTQYF. The CDR3 bases are TGTGCCAGCAGCTCTAGCGGGGCCGGGCAGACCCAGTACTTC.

Of note for this clonotype: A much larger clone lies a single base off, so this may be a read error. V gene TRBV5-4 combines with J gene TRBJ2-3; D uncertain. The CDR3 has 14 residues. Germline CDR1 and CDR2: SGHNT and YYREEE (reference sequence). CDR3: CASIDDKSIDTQYF. Here the CDR3 DNA reads TGTGCCAGCATCGATGACAAAAGCATAGATACGCAGTATTTT. Together with reference TRBV5-4 and TRBJ2-3, the CDR3 gives the full variable domain: ETGVTQSPTHLIKTRGQQVTLRCSSQSGHNTVSWYQQALGQGPQFIFQYYREEENGRGNFPPRFSGLQFPNYSSELNVNALELDDSALYLCASIDDKSIDTQYFGPGTRLTVL.

Comments on this clonotype: The DNA is left out, because the CDR3 cannot be placed on it with certainty; the CDR3 is given as TCRdb lists it. The chain links TRBV11-1 to TRBJ2-2. Per the germline V gene, CDR1 is SGHAT and CDR2 is FQDESV (reference sequence). Including both end residues, the CDR3 is 14 amino acids long. CDR3 residues: CASSYTCGTWEPFF.

Remarks on this clonotype: Given the absence of the conserved phenylalanine or tryptophan at the CDR3 end, a read error is likely. This chain connects TRBV11-1 to TRBJ2-3; the match to TRBD1 covers 8 bases. CDR1 and CDR2 from the germline V gene are SGHAT and FQDESV (reference sequence). This CDR3 spans 15 amino acids. The CDR3 loop reads CASSSGTGFTDTQYY. CDR3 DNA sequence: TGTGCCAGCAGTTCCGGGACAGGCTTCACAGATACACAGTATTAT.

With regard to this clonotype: The junction shows a germline mismatch at one end, possibly a read error. The CDR3 nucleotides are TGTGCCAGCAATCGACTTGGACAGGGCAATCAGCCCAAGCATTTT. Amino acid sequence: CASNRLGQGNQPKHF. The chain is built from TRBV12-3 or TRBV12-4 and TRBJ1-5, with 8 bases lining up with TRBD1. The CDR3 has 15 amino acids.

In its sample, this clonotype was seen a few times. This sequence may be a read error, since a much larger clone differs from it by one base. The rearrangement joins TRBV6-6 to TRBJ2-3, with D uncertain. Deletions cut 10 bases from V and 4 bases from J, with 6 bases between. The CDR3 has 10 amino acids. From germline, CDR1 is MNHNY and CDR2 SVGAGI (reference sequence). In DNA, the CDR3 is TGTGCCATCGGCGCAGATACGCAGTATTTT. Protein: CAIGADTQYF.

CDR3 loop: CASRKGPGELFF. Here the CDR3 DNA reads TGTGCCAGTAGGAAAGGGCCCGGGGAGCTGTTTTTT. The J gene is TRBJ2-2, the V gene TRBV12-3 or TRBV12-4; no clear D gene. The CDR3 runs 12 residues. Trimming pared 9 bases from V and 6 bases from J, leaving 11 bases between.